This T cell receptor beta chain was observed in a study of identical twins. The CDR3 is 14 amino acids. Trimming cost V 0 bases and J 2 bases, with 8 bases left between them. Germline V gives CDR1 DFQATT, CDR2 SNEGSKA (reference sequence). Using its own MiXCR run on the 5' RACE reads, TCRdb lists one record per CDR3 protein. Here the sample spans 250,000 or so distinct CDR3 sequences, about 8% being singletons. This clonotype was counted a few times. The sample also formed part of further work on yellow fever vaccine responses in identical twins.

The receptor comes from a woman aged 18 to 35 in good health. The material sequenced was CD8+ T cells sorted from blood. This chain joins TRBV20-1 and TRBJ1-3; D may be TRBD1 (5 bases). CDR3 nucleotide sequence: TGCAGTGCTAGAGATAAGACAGCTGGAAACACCATATATTTT. Translation: CSARDKTAGNTIYF.